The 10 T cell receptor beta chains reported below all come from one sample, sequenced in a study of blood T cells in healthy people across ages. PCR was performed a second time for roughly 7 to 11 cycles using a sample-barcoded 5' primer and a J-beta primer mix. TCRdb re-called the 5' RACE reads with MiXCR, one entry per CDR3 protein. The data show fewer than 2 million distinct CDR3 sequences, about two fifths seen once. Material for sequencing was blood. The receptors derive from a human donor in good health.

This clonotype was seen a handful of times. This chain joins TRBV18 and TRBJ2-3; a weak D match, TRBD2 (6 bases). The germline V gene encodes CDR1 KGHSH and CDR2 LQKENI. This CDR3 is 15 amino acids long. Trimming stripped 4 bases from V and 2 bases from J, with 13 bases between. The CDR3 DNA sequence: TGTGCCAGCTCACGAGAGCGGGCCCACACAGATACGCAGTATTTT. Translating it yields CASSRERAHTDTQYF.

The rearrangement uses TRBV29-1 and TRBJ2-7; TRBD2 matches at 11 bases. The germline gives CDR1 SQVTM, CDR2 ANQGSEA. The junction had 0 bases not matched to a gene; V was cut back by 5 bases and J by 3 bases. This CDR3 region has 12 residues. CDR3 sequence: CSVTSGGYEQYF. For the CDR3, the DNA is TGCAGCGTTACTAGCGGGGGCTACGAGCAGTACTTC.

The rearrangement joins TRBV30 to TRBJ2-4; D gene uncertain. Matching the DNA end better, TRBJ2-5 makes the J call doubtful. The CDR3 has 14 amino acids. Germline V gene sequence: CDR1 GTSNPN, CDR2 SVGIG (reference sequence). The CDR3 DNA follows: TGTGCCTGGAGTGTACAAGAGCTGCAAGAGACCCAGTACTTC. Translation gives CAWSVQELQETQYF.

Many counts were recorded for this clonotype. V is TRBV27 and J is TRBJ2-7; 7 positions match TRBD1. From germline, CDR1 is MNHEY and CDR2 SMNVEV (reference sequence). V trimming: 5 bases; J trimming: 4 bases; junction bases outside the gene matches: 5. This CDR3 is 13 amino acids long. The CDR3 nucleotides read TGTGCCAGCAGTGCGACAGGGCCATACGAGCAGTACTTC. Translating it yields CASSATGPYEQYF.

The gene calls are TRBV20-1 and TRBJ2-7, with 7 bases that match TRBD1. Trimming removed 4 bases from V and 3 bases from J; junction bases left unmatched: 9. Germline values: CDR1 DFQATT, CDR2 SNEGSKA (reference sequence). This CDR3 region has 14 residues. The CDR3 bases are TGCAGTGCTACATGGACAGGTACAGTCTACGAGCAGTACTTC. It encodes CSATWTGTVYEQYF.

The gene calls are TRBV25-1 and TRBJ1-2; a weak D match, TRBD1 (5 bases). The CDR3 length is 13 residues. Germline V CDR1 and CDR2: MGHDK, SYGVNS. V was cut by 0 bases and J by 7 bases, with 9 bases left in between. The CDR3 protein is CASSEYLGGGYTF. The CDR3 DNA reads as TGTGCCAGCAGTGAATATCTGGGGGGTGGCTACACCTTC.

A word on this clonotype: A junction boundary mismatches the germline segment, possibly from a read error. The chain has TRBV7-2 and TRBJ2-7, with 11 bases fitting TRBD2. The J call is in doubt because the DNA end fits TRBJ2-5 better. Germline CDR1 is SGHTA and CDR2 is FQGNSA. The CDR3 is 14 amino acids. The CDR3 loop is CASSRLAGQGTQYF. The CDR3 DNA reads TGTGCCAGCAGCCGACTAGCGGGGCAAGGGACCCAGTACTTC.

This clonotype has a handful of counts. CDR3 residues: CSVAGWVNGYTF. CDR3 DNA sequence: TGCAGCGTTGCTGGGTGGGTAAACGGCTACACCTTC. The gene calls are TRBV29-1 and TRBJ1-2; D is undetermined. Germline CDR1 SQVTM, CDR2 ANQGSEA. V was shortened by 4 bases and J by 8 bases, with 14 bases between the two germline ends. CDR3 length: 12 amino acids. The full variable domain, completed using reference TRBV29-1 and TRBJ1-2, is SAVISQKPSRDICQRGTSLTIQCQVDSQVTMMFWYRQQPGQSLTLIATANQGSEATYESGFVIDKFPISRPNLTFSTLTVSNMSPEDSSIYLCSVAGWVNGYTFGSGTRLTVV.

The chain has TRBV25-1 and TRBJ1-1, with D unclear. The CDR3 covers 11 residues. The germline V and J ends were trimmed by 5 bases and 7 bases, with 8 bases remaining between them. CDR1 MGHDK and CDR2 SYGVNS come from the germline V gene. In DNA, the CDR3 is TGTGCCAGCAGTTGGCGTATTGAAGCTTTCTTT. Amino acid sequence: CASSWRIEAFF.

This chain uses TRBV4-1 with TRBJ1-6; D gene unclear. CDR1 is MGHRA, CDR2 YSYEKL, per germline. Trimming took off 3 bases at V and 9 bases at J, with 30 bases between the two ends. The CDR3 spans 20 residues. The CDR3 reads CASSHTIVDGEDLLGSPLHF. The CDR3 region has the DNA TGCGCCAGCAGCCACACAATCGTAGACGGGGAGGATTTATTAGGTTCACCCCTCCACTTT.